One sample yielded the 7 T cell receptor beta chains listed below, sequenced in a study of blood T cell repertoires in COVID-19. The data were produced by immunoSEQ multiplex PCR, yet TCRdb's version contains in-frame clones alone and is incomplete. The sample includes 150,000 or so clones, roughly three quarters of them seen just once. Source material: peripheral blood. The receptors shown here come from a woman aged 65 to 85 with acute or convalescent COVID-19.

This clone was seen only once. This chain connects TRBV7-2 to TRBJ1-1, with a possible D match to TRBD1 (6 bases). V lost 5 bases and J 11 bases, leaving 15 bases between the germline ends. The CDR3 has 12 amino acids. Germline V gives CDR1 SGHTA, CDR2 FQGNSA. In DNA form, the CDR3 reads TGTGCCAGCAGCCCGGGGACAACATGGGCTTTCTTT. It translates to CASSPGTTWAFF.

V usage is TRBV9 and J usage is TRBJ1-1; D ambiguous. In germline, CDR1 is SGDLS, CDR2 YYNGEE. The CDR3 spans 17 residues. Between the trimmed V and J ends, which lost 4 bases and 1 base, there was a span of 20 bases. The CDR3 region has the DNA TGTGCCAGCAGCTCCGATCCGGGTTTCATGGCGAACACTGAAGCTTTCTTT. It yields the protein CASSSDPGFMANTEAFF.

The chain is built from TRBV2 and TRBJ2-7, with D perhaps matching TRBD1 (5 bases). CDR1 and CDR2 from the germline V gene are SNHLY and FYNNEI. The CDR3 length is 13 residues. Trimming pared 3 bases from V and 5 bases from J, leaving 11 bases between. The CDR3 loop reads CASSEDNGHEQYF. As DNA, the CDR3 is TGTGCCAGCAGTGAGGACAATGGTCACGAGCAGTACTTC.

This clone has more than one count but fewer than ten. This chain links TRBV25-1 with TRBJ1-2; 9 nucleotides align to TRBD1. CDR1 is MGHDK and CDR2 is SYGVNS in the germline V gene. The trim removed 0 bases at V and 10 bases at J, leaving 6 bases unmatched. The CDR3 spans 14 residues. The CDR3 nucleotides read TGTGCCAGCAGTGAATACTCCGGGACAGGGTCCTACACCTTC. Its translation is CASSEYSGTGSYTF.

This clone was picked up a small number of times. The chain has TRBV21-1 and TRBJ1-1; the table's D call of TRBD1 was not tested on the DNA. TRBV21-1 counts as a pseudogene. This CDR3 is 16 amino acids long. DNA of the CDR3: TGTGCCAGCAGCAAAAAGGGGTGTGACAGGAACACTGAAGCTTTCTTT. Its protein product is CASSKKGCDRNTEAFF.

The rearrangement uses TRBV6-1 and TRBJ2-2; 9 bases map to TRBD1. V gave up 4 bases and J gave up 5 bases; unmatched junction bases: 8. CDR3 length equals 16 residues. The V gene's germline CDR1 is MNHNS and CDR2 SASEGT. CDR3 bases: TGTGCCAGCAGTGCGTTGGCGACAGGGGGAACCGGGGAGCTGTTTTTT. Its protein is CASSALATGGTGELFF.

The CDR3 region has the DNA TGTGCCAGCTACGGGACTAGCGAGTTCTTC. It translates to CASYGTSEFF. V gene TRBV2 combines with J gene TRBJ2-1; 10 positions agree with TRBD2. The CDR3 has 10 amino acids. The V gene end was trimmed by 8 bases and the J gene end by 14 bases; junction bases not matched to a gene: 3. Germline loops: CDR1 SNHLY, CDR2 FYNNEI.